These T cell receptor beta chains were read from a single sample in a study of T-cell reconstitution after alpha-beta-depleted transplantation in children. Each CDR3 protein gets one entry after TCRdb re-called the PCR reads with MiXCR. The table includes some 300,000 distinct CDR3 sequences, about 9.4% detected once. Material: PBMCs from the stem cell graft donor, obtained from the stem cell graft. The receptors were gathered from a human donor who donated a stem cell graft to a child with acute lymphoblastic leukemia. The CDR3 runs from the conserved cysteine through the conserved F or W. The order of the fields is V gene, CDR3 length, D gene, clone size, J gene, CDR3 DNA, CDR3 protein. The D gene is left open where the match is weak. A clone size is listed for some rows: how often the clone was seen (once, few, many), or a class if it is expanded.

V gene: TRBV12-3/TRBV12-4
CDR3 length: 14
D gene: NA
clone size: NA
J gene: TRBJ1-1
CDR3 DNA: TGTGCCAGCGCCCGGGCCAACGGTAACACTCAAGCTTTCTTT
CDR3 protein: CASARANGNTQAFF

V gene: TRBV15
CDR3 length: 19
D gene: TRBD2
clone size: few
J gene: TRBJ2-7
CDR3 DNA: TGTGCCACCAGCAGAGGCCAGGGGTTCGTTAGCGGGAGCCCCTACGAGCAGTACTTC
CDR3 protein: CATSRGQGFVSGSPYEQYF

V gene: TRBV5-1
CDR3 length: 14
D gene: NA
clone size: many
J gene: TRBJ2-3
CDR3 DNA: TGCGCCAGCAGAGGTAGCGGTTTCACAGATACGCAGTATTTT
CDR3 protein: CASRGSGFTDTQYF

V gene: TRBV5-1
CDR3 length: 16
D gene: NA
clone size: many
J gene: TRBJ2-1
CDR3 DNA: TGCGCCAGCAGCTTGGGTGGTACAGGGAACTACAATGAGCAGTTCTTC
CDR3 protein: CASSLGGTGNYNEQFF

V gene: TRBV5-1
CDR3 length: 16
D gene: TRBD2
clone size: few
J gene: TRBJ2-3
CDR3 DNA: TGCGCCAGCAGCCCCCCAGCGGGAGGGAGCACAGATACGCAGTATTTT
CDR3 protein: CASSPPAGGSTDTQYF

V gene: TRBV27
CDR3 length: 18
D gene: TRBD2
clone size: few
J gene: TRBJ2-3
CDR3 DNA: TGTGCCAGCAGTATGGGACTAGCGGGATTTTCCACCACAGATACGCAGTATTTT
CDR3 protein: CASSMGLAGFSTTDTQYF

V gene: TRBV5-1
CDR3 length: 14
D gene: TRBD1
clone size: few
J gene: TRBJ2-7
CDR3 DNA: TGCGCCAGCAGCCCACGGACAGGGGCCCACGAGCAGTACTTC
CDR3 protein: CASSPRTGAHEQYF

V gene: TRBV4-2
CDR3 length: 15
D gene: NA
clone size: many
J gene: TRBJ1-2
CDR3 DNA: TGTGCCAGCAGCCAAGATAAGGGGAATAACTATGGCTACACCTTC
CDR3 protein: CASSQDKGNNYGYTF

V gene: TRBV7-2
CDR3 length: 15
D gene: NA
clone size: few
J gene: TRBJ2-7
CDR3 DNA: TGTGCCAGCAGCTTGGACGGACTGCGATCCTACGAGCAGTACTTC
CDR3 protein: CASSLDGLRSYEQYF

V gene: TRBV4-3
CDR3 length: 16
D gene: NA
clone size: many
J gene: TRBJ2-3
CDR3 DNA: TGCGCCAGCAGCCAATTTGAGGGAGACTCCACAGATACGCAGTATTTT
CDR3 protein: CASSQFEGDSTDTQYF

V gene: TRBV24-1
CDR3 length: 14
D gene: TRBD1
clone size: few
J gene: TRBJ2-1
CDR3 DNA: TGTGCCACCAGGGGGACAGGGGGCTACAATGAGCAGTTCTTC
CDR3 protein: CATRGTGGYNEQFF

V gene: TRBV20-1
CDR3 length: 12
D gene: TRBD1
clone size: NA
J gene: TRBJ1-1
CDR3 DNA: TGCAGTGCTCCGGACAGGGGTACTGAAGCTTTCTTT
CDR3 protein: CSAPDRGTEAFF

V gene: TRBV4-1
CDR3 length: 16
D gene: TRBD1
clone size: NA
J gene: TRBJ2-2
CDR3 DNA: TGCGCCAGCAGCTCACACAGGGGTCCTAACACCGGGGAGCTGTTTTTT
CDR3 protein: CASSSHRGPNTGELFF

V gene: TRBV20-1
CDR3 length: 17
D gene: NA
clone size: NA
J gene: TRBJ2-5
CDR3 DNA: TGCAGTGCTAGAGATCTAAGGGGCGGGCTCACAGGAGAGACCCAGTACTTC
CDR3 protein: CSARDLRGGLTGETQYF

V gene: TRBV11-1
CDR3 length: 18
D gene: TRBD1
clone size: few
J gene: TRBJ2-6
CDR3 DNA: TGTGCCAGCAGCTTTACAGGGGGCGGAAAAGCTGGGGCCAACGTCCTGACTTTC
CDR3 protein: CASSFTGGGKAGANVLTF

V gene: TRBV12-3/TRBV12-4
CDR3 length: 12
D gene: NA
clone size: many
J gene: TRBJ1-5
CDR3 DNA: TGTGCCAGCAGGGAGGACAATCAGCCCCAGCATTTT
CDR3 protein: CASREDNQPQHF

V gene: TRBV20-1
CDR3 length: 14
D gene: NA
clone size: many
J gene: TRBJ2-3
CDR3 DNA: TGCAGTGCTACTCGGGGAAGGGGCACAGATACGCAGTATTTT
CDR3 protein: CSATRGRGTDTQYF

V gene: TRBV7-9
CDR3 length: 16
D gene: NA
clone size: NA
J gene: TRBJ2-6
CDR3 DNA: TGTGCCAGCAGCTTAGATGGTTCCTCTGGGGCCAACGTCCTGACTTTC
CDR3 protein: CASSLDGSSGANVLTF

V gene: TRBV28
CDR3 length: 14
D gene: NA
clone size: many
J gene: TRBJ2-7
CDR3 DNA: TGTGCCAGCGGAGAGCCGGCCAGCTCCTACGAGCAGTACTTC
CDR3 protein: CASGEPASSYEQYF

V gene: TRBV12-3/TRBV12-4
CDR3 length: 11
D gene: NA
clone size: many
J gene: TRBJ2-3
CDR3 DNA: TGTGCCAGCGCCCTGGGACATACGCAGTATTTT
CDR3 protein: CASALGHTQYF

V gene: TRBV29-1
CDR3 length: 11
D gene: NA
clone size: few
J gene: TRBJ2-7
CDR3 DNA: TGCAGCGCTAGATTCAGTGCCGAGCAGTACTTC
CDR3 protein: CSARFSAEQYF

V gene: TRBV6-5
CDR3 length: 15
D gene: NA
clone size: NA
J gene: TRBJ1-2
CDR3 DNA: TGTGCCAGCAGTTACGGGGGAGGGATGGACTATGGCTACACCTTC
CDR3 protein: CASSYGGGMDYGYTF

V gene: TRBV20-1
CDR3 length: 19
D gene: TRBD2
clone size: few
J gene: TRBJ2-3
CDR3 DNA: TGCAGTGCGCCCACATCCCTAGCGGGAGTGGGTTTCAGCACAGATACGCAGTATTTT
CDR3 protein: CSAPTSLAGVGFSTDTQYF

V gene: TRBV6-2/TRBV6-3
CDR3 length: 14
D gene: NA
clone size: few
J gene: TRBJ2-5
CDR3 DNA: TGTGCCAGCAGTTACCAGTACCAGGGGGGCACCCAGTACTTC
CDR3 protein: CASSYQYQGGTQYF

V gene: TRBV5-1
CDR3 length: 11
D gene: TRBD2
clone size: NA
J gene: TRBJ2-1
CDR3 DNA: TGCGCCAGCAGCTGGGGGGGGGAGCAGTTCTTC
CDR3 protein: CASSWGGEQFF

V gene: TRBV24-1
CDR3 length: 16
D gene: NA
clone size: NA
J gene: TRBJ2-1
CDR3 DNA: TGTGCCACCAGTGATGTCAGGGGAAGTGATAGCAATGAGCAGTTCTTC
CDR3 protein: CATSDVRGSDSNEQFF

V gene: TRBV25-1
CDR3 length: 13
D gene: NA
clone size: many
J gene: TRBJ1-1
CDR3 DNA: TGTGCCAGCAGTTTACCGGGGGGGACTGAAGCTTTCTTT
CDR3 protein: CASSLPGGTEAFF

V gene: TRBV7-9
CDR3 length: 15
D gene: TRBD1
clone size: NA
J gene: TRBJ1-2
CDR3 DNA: TGTGCCAGCAGCTTAACCCCAGGGGGAAGAAGTGGCTACACCTTC
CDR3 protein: CASSLTPGGRSGYTF

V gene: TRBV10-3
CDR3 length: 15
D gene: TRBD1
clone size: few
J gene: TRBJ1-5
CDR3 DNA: TGTGCCATCAGTGATAGGGGGCTGGGTAATCAGCCCCAGCATTTT
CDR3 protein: CAISDRGLGNQPQHF

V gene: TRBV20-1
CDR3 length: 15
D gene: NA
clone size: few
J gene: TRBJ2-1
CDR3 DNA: TGCAGTGCTAGAGATTTGGGCAGATCCTACAATGAGCAGTTCTTC
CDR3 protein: CSARDLGRSYNEQFF

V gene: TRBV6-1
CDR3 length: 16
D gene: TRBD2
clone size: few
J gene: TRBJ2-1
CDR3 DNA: TGTGCCAGCAGTGCATCTAGCGGGGCCCCCCCCAATGAGCAGTTCTTC
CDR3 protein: CASSASSGAPPNEQFF

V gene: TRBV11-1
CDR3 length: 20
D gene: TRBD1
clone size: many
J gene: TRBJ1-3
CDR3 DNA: TGTGCCAGCAGCTCGTTAACGGGACAGGACGATATTCTCTCTGGAAACACCATATATTTT
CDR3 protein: CASSSLTGQDDILSGNTIYF

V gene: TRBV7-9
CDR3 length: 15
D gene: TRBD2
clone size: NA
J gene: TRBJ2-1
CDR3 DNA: TGTGCCAGCAGCTTACTTGGACTAGGGGACAATGAGCAGTTCTTC
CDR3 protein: CASSLLGLGDNEQFF

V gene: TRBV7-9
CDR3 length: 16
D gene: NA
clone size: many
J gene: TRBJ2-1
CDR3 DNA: TGTGCCAGCAGTTCACTTCCCCTTGAGGGGCGGTGGGAGCAGTTCTTC
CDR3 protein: CASSSLPLEGRWEQFF

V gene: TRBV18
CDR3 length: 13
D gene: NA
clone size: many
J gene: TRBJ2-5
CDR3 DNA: TGTGCCAGCTCACCAACTATCCAAGAGACCCAGTACTTC
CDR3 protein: CASSPTIQETQYF

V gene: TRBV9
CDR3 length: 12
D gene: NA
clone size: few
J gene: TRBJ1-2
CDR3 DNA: TGTGCCAGCAGCGTTTCTAACTATGGCTACACCTTC
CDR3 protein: CASSVSNYGYTF

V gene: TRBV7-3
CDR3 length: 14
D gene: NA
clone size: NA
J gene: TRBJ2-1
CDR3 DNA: TGTGCCAGCAGCTTAACTCGGGACTACAATGAGCAGTTCTTC
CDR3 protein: CASSLTRDYNEQFF

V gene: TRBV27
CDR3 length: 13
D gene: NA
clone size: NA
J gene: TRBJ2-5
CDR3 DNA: TGTGCCAGCAGTTTAACTGAAGCGGGGACCCAGTACTTC
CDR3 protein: CASSLTEAGTQYF